Given below is one T cell receptor beta chain in context. Antigen specificity is unknown. V lost 2 bases and J 3 bases, leaving 12 bases between the germline ends. This CDR3 comprises 15 residues. CDR1 MDHEN and CDR2 SYDVKM come from the germline V gene. These data belong to a study of neoadjuvant nivolumab and ipilimumab in lung cancer. Whole-study results and caveats: Only two of four nivolumab-treated tumors gained richness and clonality by surgery. Pretherapy blood TCR richness correlated positively with resected tumor richness. TCR richness and clonality were higher in tumors than adjacent uninvolved lung.

Measured with immunoSEQ multiplex PCR; TCRdb has only the in-frame clones, and not every one. Seen here are approximately 29,000 clones, around 80% observed once, and the top ten hold 4.5% to 5.5%. This TCR was recovered from an adult with non-small cell lung cancer. Sample: tumor tissue, taken after neoadjuvant nivolumab, alone or with ipilimumab, at or shortly before surgery. The chain has TRBV28 and TRBJ2-3; TRBD2 might be the D (6 bases). In nucleotides, the CDR3 is TGTGCCAGCAGTTTAGGTGGGACTCCGACAGATACGCAGTATTTT. Its protein is CASSLGGTPTDTQYF. Full variable domain (outside the CDR3, taken from reference TRBV28 and TRBJ2-3): DVKVTQSSRYLVKRTGEKVFLECVQDMDHENMFWYRQDPGLGLRLIYFSYDVKMKEKGDIPEGYSVSREKKERFSLILESASTNQTSMYLCASSLGGTPTDTQYFGPGTRLTVL.